These 27 T cell receptor beta chains share one sample of origin, sequenced in a study of human T cells and chemical hapten exposure (TCRdb year 2021). In the paper's terms, the time point label means: healthy volunteer bleed at 2 weeks. Unfractionated whole blood was collected in Tempus Blood RNA tubes, and total RNA was extracted from that blood. The receptor library was made with RACE. TCRdb records NextSeq 500 as the sequencer. TCRdb trimmed public reads at Q25 via fastp, called clones via MiXCR and kept in-frame beta chains. Rows are unified per CDR3 protein, each entry keeping the most common DNA and genes. This sample holds 80,000 to 100,000 distinct CDR3 sequences; approximately 9.7% were observed only once. 2.9% of the sample comes from the top ten. The specimen sequenced was whole blood. All receptors derive from a female donor in good health. Some clones in this sample may be carry-over from other donors' samples.

This clonotype showed up many times. This rearrangement joins TRBV20-1 to TRBJ2-5, with 9 bases that match TRBD1. V shed 5 bases, J shed 1 base, and the junction held 2 bases outside the gene matches. Germline CDR1 is DFQATT and CDR2 is SNEGSKA (reference sequence). The CDR3 runs 13 residues. The CDR3 nucleotides read TGCAGTGCTGGACAGGGGACCCAAGAGACCCAGTACTTC. As protein: CSAGQGTQETQYF.

The V and J genes are TRBV28 and TRBJ2-5; D is possibly TRBD1 (7 bases). The V and J ends lost 5 bases and 3 bases respectively, with 13 bases between them. This CDR3 region has 14 residues. CDR1 and CDR2 from the germline V gene are MDHEN and SYDVKM. The CDR3 nucleotides are TGTGCCAGCAGTGCCCGGGGGACAGAAGAGACCCAGTACTTC. Translated, it gives CASSARGTEETQYF.

This clonotype was counted between two and nine times. The rearrangement uses TRBV12-3 or TRBV12-4 and TRBJ2-7; weak D call: TRBD1 (6 bases). The CDR3 length is 13 residues. V was pared by 3 bases and J by 2 bases, with 8 bases between. Here the CDR3 DNA reads TGTGCCAGCAGTTTGGACAGTACCTACGAGCAGTACTTC. This sequence encodes CASSLDSTYEQYF.

This clonotype occurred many times. The V call is TRBV12-3 or TRBV12-4, the J call TRBJ1-3; D uncertain. The CDR3 spans 14 residues. V was clipped by 3 bases and J by 4 bases, with 10 bases between them. CDR3 in DNA: TGTGCCAGCAGTTTTTGGACGGGGGGAAACACCATATATTTT. This gives the protein CASSFWTGGNTIYF.

This clonotype was observed a handful of times. This chain connects TRBV5-4 to TRBJ2-3; possibly TRBD2 for D (6 bases). The CDR3 is made up of 16 amino acids. Germline V CDR1 and CDR2: SGHNT, YYREEE (reference sequence). The V end was cut by 3 bases, the J end by 2 bases, with 16 bases between. CDR3 bases: TGTGCCAGCAGCTCCCCGGAGGGCGGCTACACAGATACGCAGTATTTT. Its translation: CASSSPEGGYTDTQYF.

This clonotype was seen only a few times. This chain joins TRBV5-1 and TRBJ1-2, with 7 bases that match TRBD1. The CDR3 length is 16 residues. The ends lost 4 bases at V and 0 bases at J; junction bases unmatched: 9. The V gene's germline CDR1 is SGHRS and CDR2 YFSETQ. The CDR3 protein is CASSQGQRRPNYGYTF. DNA for the CDR3: TGCGCCAGCAGCCAGGGACAGCGGCGACCTAACTATGGCTACACCTTC.

At least ten counts were recorded for this clonotype. The chain employs TRBV4-2 and TRBJ1-1, with TRBD1 matching 7 bases. J lost 2 bases, V lost 1 base, and 4 bases had no gene match. Germline V gives CDR1 LGHNA, CDR2 YNFKEQ. The CDR3 contains 15 residues. This CDR3 is CASSQGGQYNTEAFF. The DNA of the CDR3 is TGTGCCAGCAGCCAAGGGGGACAGTATAACACTGAAGCTTTCTTT.

This clonotype was seen a handful of times. This rearrangement joins TRBV9 to TRBJ2-3; a possible D gene is TRBD2 (6 bases). Germline V gene lookup returns CDR1 SGDLS and CDR2 YYNGEE. CDR3 size: 16 residues. V shed 2 bases and J shed 0 bases, with 13 bases lying between them. The CDR3 is CASSVWDSASTDTQYF. The CDR3 region has the DNA TGTGCCAGCAGCGTCTGGGACTCCGCTAGCACAGATACGCAGTATTTT.

The chain links TRBV7-8 to TRBJ2-7; 8 positions agree with TRBD1. The CDR3 is made up of 15 amino acids. Germline CDR1 SGHVS, CDR2 FQNEAQ. J lost 5 bases, V lost 2 bases, and 8 bases had no gene match. The CDR3 coding sequence is TGTGCCAGCAGCTTACGGGACAGGAGGTCTCACGAGCAGTACTTC. This sequence encodes CASSLRDRRSHEQYF.

The genes are TRBV3-1 and TRBJ2-7; TRBD1 or TRBD2 may be the D gene (5 bases each). V was pared by 1 base and J by 4 bases, with 14 bases between. CDR1 and CDR2 from the germline V gene are LGHDT and YNNKEL (reference sequence). The CDR3 runs 15 residues. For the CDR3, the DNA is TGTGCCAGCAGCCAAGGTATCACTGGGACGTACGAGCAGTACTTC. This encodes CASSQGITGTYEQYF.

This clonotype was picked up many times. The chain is built from TRBV9 and TRBJ2-7, with 8 nucleotides matching TRBD2. The germline CDR1 and CDR2 sequences are SGDLS and YYNGEE. The CDR3 spans 14 residues. V dropped 4 bases and J dropped 7; count of bases not matched to a gene: 10. The CDR3 bases are TGTGCCAGCAGCACACTAGCGGAGCGTGGTGAGCAGTACTTC. Its translation: CASSTLAERGEQYF.

CDR3 DNA sequence: TGTGCCAGCAGCCAAGATCAGGACACTGAAGCTTTCTTT. Amino acids: CASSQDQDTEAFF. The chain uses TRBV4-2 and TRBJ1-1, with D unresolved. From germline, CDR1 is LGHNA and CDR2 YNFKEQ. The CDR3 consists of 13 residues. The germline V and J ends were trimmed by 0 bases and 3 bases, with 5 bases remaining between them.

V and J are TRBV4-3 and TRBJ2-3; D is possibly TRBD2 (6 bases). This CDR3 contains 15 residues. V was cut by 0 bases and J by 5 bases, with 12 bases left in between. CDR1 is LGHNA, CDR2 YSLEER, per germline. CDR3 region: CASSQDAGGVDTQYF. In DNA, the CDR3 is TGCGCCAGCAGCCAAGACGCCGGCGGGGTAGATACGCAGTATTTT.

In this sample, this clonotype turned up many times. The genes are TRBV5-6 and TRBJ1-5; D is perhaps TRBD1 (5 bases). Trimming stripped 3 bases from V and 4 bases from J, with 17 bases between. CDR1 and CDR2 (germline): SGHDT, YYEEEE. The length of the CDR3 is 16 residues. The chain's CDR3 is CASSSLTDVANQPQHF. The CDR3 coding sequence is TGTGCCAGCAGCTCCCTGACAGACGTAGCAAATCAGCCCCAGCATTTT. Complete variable domain (other parts from reference TRBV5-6 and TRBJ1-5): DAGVTQSPTHLIKTRGQQVTLRCSPKSGHDTVSWYQQALGQGPQFIFQYYEEEERQRGNFPDRFSGHQFPNYSSELNVNALLLGDSALYLCASSSLTDVANQPQHFGDGTRLSIL.

Points on this clonotype: A much larger clone differs from this one at a single base, so this may be a read error. This chain links TRBV5-1 with TRBJ2-6; D unclear. CDR1 and CDR2 from the germline V gene are SGHRS and YFSETQ. This CDR3 has 15 residues. The CDR3 DNA reads TGCGTCAGCAGCTTGGGAAGCTCTGGGGCCAACGTCCTGACTTTC. Its translation is CVSSLGSSGANVLTF. The entire variable domain, with the rest obtained from reference TRBV5-1 and TRBJ2-6, is as follows: KAGVTQTPRYLIKTRGQQVTLSCSPISGHRSVSWYQQTPGQGLQFLFEYFSETQRNKGNFPGRFSGRQFSNSRSEMNVSTLELGDSALYLCVSSLGSSGANVLTFGAGSRLTVL.

This chain uses TRBV20-1 with TRBJ2-2; no firm D call. Trimming stripped 1 base from V and 8 bases from J, with 5 bases between. The germline V gene encodes CDR1 DFQATT and CDR2 SNEGSKA (reference sequence). The CDR3 length is 11 residues. CDR3 in amino acids: CSARGRGELFF. Written as DNA, the CDR3 is TGCAGTGCTAGAGGCCGAGGGGAGCTGTTTTTT.

In its sample, this clonotype was seen a few times. J is TRBJ2-3 and V is TRBV6-2 or TRBV6-3; 10 bases align to TRBD2. CDR1 and CDR2 from the germline V gene are MNHEY and SVGEGT. The CDR3 consists of 13 residues. J gave up 2 bases and V 8 bases, and 1 base lay outside the gene matches. The CDR3 region is CASGLADTDTQYF. The CDR3 region has the DNA TGTGCCAGCGGACTAGCGGACACAGATACGCAGTATTTT.

This clonotype was seen repeatedly, ten times or more. The chain is built from TRBV7-9 and TRBJ1-1, with D unclear. V was shortened by 2 bases and J by 7 bases, with 8 bases between the two germline ends. CDR3 length: 12 amino acids. Looked up from germline, CDR1 is SEHNR and CDR2 is FQNEAQ (reference sequence). CDR3 amino acids: CASSLIEREAFF. The CDR3 DNA is TGTGCCAGCAGCTTAATAGAGCGTGAAGCTTTCTTT.

This clonotype was seen ten or more times. The genes are TRBV5-1 and TRBJ2-5; D uncertain. Germline CDR1 reads SGHRS; CDR2 reads YFSETQ. There are 12 residues in the CDR3. V was shortened by 0 bases and J by 0 bases, with 0 bases between the two germline ends. CDR3 nucleotide sequence: TGCGCCAGCAGCTTGGACCAAGAGACCCAGTACTTC. Protein product: CASSLDQETQYF.

This clonotype showed up many times. The chain recombines TRBV28 with TRBJ2-5, with D perhaps given as TRBD1 or TRBD2 (6 bases each). Between the trimmed V and J ends, which lost 1 base and 6 bases, there was a span of 12 bases. The CDR3 sequence is 14 residues long. Germline values: CDR1 MDHEN, CDR2 SYDVKM. CDR3 region: CASSLSEGGKTQYF. The CDR3 DNA is TGTGCCAGCAGTTTATCGGAAGGGGGGAAGACCCAGTACTTC. Drawing the rest from reference TRBV28 and TRBJ2-5, the complete variable domain is DVKVTQSSRYLVKRTGEKVFLECVQDMDHENMFWYRQDPGLGLRLIYFSYDVKMKEKGDIPEGYSVSREKKERFSLILESASTNQTSMYLCASSLSEGGKTQYFGPGTRLLVL.

There are a few counts of this clonotype. The chain couples TRBV15 to TRBJ2-3; the match to TRBD1 covers 7 bases. The CDR3 extends over 14 amino acids. Germline assignment: CDR1 LNHNV and CDR2 YYDKDF (reference sequence). The ends lost 3 bases at V and 3 bases at J; junction bases unmatched: 3. The CDR3 DNA reads TGTGCCACCAGCAGTACAGGGGTGACAGATACGCAGTATTTT. This sequence encodes CATSSTGVTDTQYF.

This clonotype was counted ten times or more. The rearrangement uses TRBV28 and TRBJ2-7; D gene uncertain. The CDR3 spans 13 residues. Germline V lookup: CDR1 MDHEN, CDR2 SYDVKM. V was cut by 5 bases and J by 6 bases, with 14 bases left in between. CDR3 region: CASSTRPLGEQYF. CDR3 coding DNA: TGTGCCAGCAGTACCCGCCCCTTGGGCGAGCAGTACTTC. Drawing the rest from reference TRBV28 and TRBJ2-7, the complete variable domain is DVKVTQSSRYLVKRTGEKVFLECVQDMDHENMFWYRQDPGLGLRLIYFSYDVKMKEKGDIPEGYSVSREKKERFSLILESASTNQTSMYLCASSTRPLGEQYFGPGTRLTVT.

This clonotype was counted between two and nine times. The chain has TRBV13 and TRBJ2-3; TRBD2 might be the D (5 bases). The CDR3 covers 16 residues. The V and J ends lost 5 bases and 0 bases respectively, with 15 bases between them. CDR1 PRHDT and CDR2 FYEKMQ come from the germline V gene (reference sequence). The CDR3 region has the DNA TGTGCCAGCAGCCTTCAGCGGATTACTAGCACAGATACGCAGTATTTT. Amino acids: CASSLQRITSTDTQYF.

This clonotype was detected only a few times. This rearrangement joins TRBV7-9 to TRBJ2-7; TRBD1 aligns across 8 bases. Germline V lookup: CDR1 SEHNR, CDR2 FQNEAQ (reference sequence). The V segment lost 5 bases and the J segment 2 bases; nucleotides outside the gene matches: 8. The CDR3 contains 15 residues. CDR3 sequence reads: CASSTRDRPAYEQYF. The DNA of the CDR3 is TGTGCCAGCAGCACACGGGACAGGCCCGCCTACGAGCAGTACTTC.

The chain carries TRBV30 and TRBJ1-4; D not resolved. Looked up from germline, CDR1 is GTSNPN and CDR2 is SVGIG (reference sequence). CDR3 length: 13 amino acids. V was shortened by 2 bases and J by 5 bases, with 9 bases between the two germline ends. Here the CDR3 DNA reads TGTGCCTGGAGTTGGCGGATAAATGAAAAACTGTTTTTT. Amino acid sequence: CAWSWRINEKLFF.

There are a few counts of this clonotype. The chain combines TRBV20-1 with TRBJ2-1, with 8 bases matching TRBD2. The CDR3 sequence is 14 residues long. The V and J ends lost 2 bases and 7 bases, in that order; junction bases with no gene match: 7. CDR1 DFQATT and CDR2 SNEGSKA come from the germline V gene (reference sequence). In nucleotides, the CDR3 is TGCAGTGCTAGAACGATGCGGGAGGTAAATGAGCAGTTCTTC. It specifies CSARTMREVNEQFF.

CDR3 in DNA: TGCAGCGTTGATTCCCCGTGGGGACGAGGCAGTGAGCAGTTCTTC. Translation gives CSVDSPWGRGSEQFF. The J gene is TRBJ2-1, the V gene TRBV29-1, with D tentatively TRBD1 or TRBD2 (5 bases each). The CDR3 is made up of 15 amino acids. The V gene lost 3 bases and the J gene lost 9 bases, with 21 bases spanning the gap. From germline, CDR1 is SQVTM and CDR2 ANQGSEA.